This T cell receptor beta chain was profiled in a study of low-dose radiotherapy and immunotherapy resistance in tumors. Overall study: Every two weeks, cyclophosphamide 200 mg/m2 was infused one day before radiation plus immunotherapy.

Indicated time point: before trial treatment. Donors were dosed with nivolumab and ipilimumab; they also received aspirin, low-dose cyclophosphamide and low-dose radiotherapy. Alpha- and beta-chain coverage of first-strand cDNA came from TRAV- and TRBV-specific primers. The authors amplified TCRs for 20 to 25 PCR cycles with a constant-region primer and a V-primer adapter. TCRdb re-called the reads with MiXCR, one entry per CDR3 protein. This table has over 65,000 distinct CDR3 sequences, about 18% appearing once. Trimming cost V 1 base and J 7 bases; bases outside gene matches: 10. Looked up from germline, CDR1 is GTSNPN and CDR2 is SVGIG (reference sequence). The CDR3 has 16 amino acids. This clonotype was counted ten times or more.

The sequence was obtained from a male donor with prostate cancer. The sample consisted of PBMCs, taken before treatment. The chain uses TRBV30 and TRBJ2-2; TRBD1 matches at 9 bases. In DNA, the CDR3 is TGTGCCTGGAGTGCAAACACAGGGGGCAGGGGCGGGGAGCTGTTTTTT. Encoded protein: CAWSANTGGRGGELFF.